Listed here are 12 T cell receptor beta chains from one sample, sequenced in a study of blood T cell repertoires in COVID-19. Profiled with immunoSEQ multiplex PCR; TCRdb holds only in-frame clones, not every one. This table has 90,000 to 110,000 clones, 85% appearing once. The sample was peripheral blood. These receptors were collected from a man aged 50-60 years with acute or convalescent COVID-19.

V gene TRBV7-3 combines with J gene TRBJ1-1, with D possibly TRBD1 on 6 matching bases. CDR3 length: 17 amino acids. Trimming shortened V by 1 base and J by 2 bases, and 17 bases separated the two germline ends. Germline V gene data show CDR1 as SGHTA and CDR2 as FQGTGA. CDR3 sequence: CASSLKAVGQTNTEAFF. In nucleotides, the CDR3 is TGTGCCAGCAGCTTAAAGGCTGTCGGACAGACCAACACTGAAGCTTTCTTT.

The chain has TRBV2 and TRBJ1-5; D is unclear. Germline V gene data show CDR1 as SNHLY and CDR2 as FYNNEI. V was clipped by 9 bases and J by 5 bases, with 20 bases between them. The CDR3 has 15 residues. DNA of the CDR3: TGTGCCAGTGGCAGCGGGAGAGAAAGGGATCAGCCCCAGCATTTT. Its protein is CASGSGRERDQPQHF.

This chain uses TRBV12-5 with TRBJ2-1, with TRBD1 identical over 9 bases. In germline, CDR1 is LGHNT, CDR2 FRNRAP. With V trimmed by 8 bases and J by 6 bases, 5 bases remained unmatched. CDR3 size: 13 residues. The CDR3 DNA reads as TGTGCTAGTTGGGGACAGGGAGCCAATGAGCAGTTCTTC. As protein: CASWGQGANEQFF.

The V gene is TRBV18, the J gene TRBJ1-5, with D possibly matching TRBD1 (6 bases). The CDR3 is 14 amino acids. From germline, CDR1 is KGHSH and CDR2 LQKENI. Trimming took 2 bases from V and 5 from J, leaving 10 bases between them. CDR3 sequence: CASSPIGGDQPQHF. Here the CDR3 DNA reads TGTGCCAGCTCACCAATAGGGGGGGATCAGCCCCAGCATTTT.

This clone was observed a few times. The same CDR3 also results from other DNA sequences found in this sample. V is TRBV20-1 and J is TRBJ2-7; D is unclear. The CDR3 spans 11 residues. V shed 3 bases and J shed 5 bases, with 8 bases lying between them. Per the germline V gene, CDR1 is DFQATT and CDR2 is SNEGSKA (reference sequence). CDR3 nucleotides: TGCAGTGCTAGTTCTGGGCACGAGCAGTACTTC. The encoded protein is CSASSGHEQYF.

The chain combines TRBV6-4 with TRBJ1-2; D is unresolved. The CDR3 contains 16 residues. Trimming stripped 0 bases from V and 0 bases from J, with 11 bases between. Germline V lookup: CDR1 MRHNA, CDR2 SNTAGT. The chain's CDR3 is CASSDSGAGPNYGYTF. The CDR3 bases are TGTGCCAGCAGTGACTCTGGCGCGGGCCCTAACTATGGCTACACCTTC.

The chain couples TRBV18 to TRBJ1-3; D uncertain. The CDR3 extends over 12 amino acids. Germline CDR1 and CDR2: KGHSH and LQKENI. Trimming pared 6 bases from V and 2 bases from J, leaving 5 bases between. CDR3 sequence reads: CASSDTGNTIYF. The CDR3 DNA is TGTGCCAGCTCCGACACTGGAAACACCATATATTTT. The whole variable domain, filled in from reference TRBV18 and TRBJ1-3, reads NAGVMQNPRHLVRRRGQEARLRCSPMKGHSHVYWYRQLPEEGLKFMVYLQKENIIDESGMPKERFSAEFPKEGPSILRIQQVVRGDSAAYFCASSDTGNTIYFGEGSWLTVV.

This chain uses TRBV5-1 with TRBJ1-1, with a tentative D call TRBD1 (5 bases). The CDR3 totals 14 residues. CDR1 is SGHRS, CDR2 YFSETQ, per germline. Trimming shortened V by 4 bases and J by 5 bases, and 15 bases separated the two germline ends. In DNA form, the CDR3 reads TGCGCCAGCAGCCCGCAGGGCGTGGGGACTGAAGCTTTCTTT. It codes for CASSPQGVGTEAFF.

The chain links TRBV4-2 to TRBJ1-2; 7 nucleotides align to TRBD1. After removal of 4 bases from V and 4 bases from J, the junction contained 12 bases not matched to a gene. The CDR3 runs 16 residues. The germline V gene has CDR1 LGHNA and CDR2 YNFKEQ. Written as DNA, the CDR3 is TGTGCCAGCAGCCGAAACCCCGGGACAGTACTCTATGGCTACACCTTC. This gives the protein CASSRNPGTVLYGYTF.

This clone was found once. The V gene is TRBV25-1, the J gene TRBJ1-1; 7 bases are shared with TRBD1. The CDR3 has 15 residues. After removal of 1 base from V and 8 bases from J, the junction contained 10 bases not matched to a gene. CDR1 is MGHDK and CDR2 is SYGVNS in the germline V gene. The CDR3 is CASSESVAPTGEAFF. The CDR3 nucleotides are TGTGCCAGCAGTGAATCCGTCGCTCCGACAGGGGAAGCTTTCTTT.

The chain is built from TRBV5-4 and TRBJ1-3; tentative D call: TRBD1 (5 bases). The CDR3 runs 14 residues. V dropped 5 bases and J dropped 3 bases, with 12 bases sitting between them. Germline CDR1 is SGHNT and CDR2 is YYREEE (reference sequence). CDR3 DNA sequence: TGTGCCAGCAGGGCAGGGCTGGATGGAAACACCATATATTTT. It specifies CASRAGLDGNTIYF.

This clone came up once. This chain links TRBV7-3 with TRBJ2-7, with 7 nucleotides matching TRBD2. This CDR3 region has 16 residues. V was pared by 1 base and J by 2 bases, with 8 bases of the junction left unmatched. From germline, CDR1 is SGHTA and CDR2 FQGTGA. The CDR3: CASSLSGTKNPYEQYF. Written as DNA, the CDR3 is TGTGCCAGCAGCTTAAGCGGGACTAAAAACCCCTACGAGCAGTACTTC.